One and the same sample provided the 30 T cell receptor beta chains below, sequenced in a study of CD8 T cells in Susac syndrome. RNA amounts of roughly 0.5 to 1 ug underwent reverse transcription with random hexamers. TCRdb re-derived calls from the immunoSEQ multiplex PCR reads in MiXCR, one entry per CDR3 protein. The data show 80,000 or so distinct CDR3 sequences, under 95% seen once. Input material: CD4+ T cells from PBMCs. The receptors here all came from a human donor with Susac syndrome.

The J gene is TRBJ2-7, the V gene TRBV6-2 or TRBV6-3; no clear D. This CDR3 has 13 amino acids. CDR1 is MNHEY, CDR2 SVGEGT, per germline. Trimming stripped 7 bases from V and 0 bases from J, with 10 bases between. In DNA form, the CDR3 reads TGTGCCAGCAACCTACAGATCTCCTACGAGCAGTACTTC. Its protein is CASNLQISYEQYF.

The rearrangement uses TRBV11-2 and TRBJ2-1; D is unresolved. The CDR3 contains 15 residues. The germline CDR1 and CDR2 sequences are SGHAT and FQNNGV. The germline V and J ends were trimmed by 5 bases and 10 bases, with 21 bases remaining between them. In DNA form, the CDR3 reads TGTGCCAGCAGCCGAACCGTAGAAGGGCCCCACGAGCAGTTCTTC. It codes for CASSRTVEGPHEQFF.

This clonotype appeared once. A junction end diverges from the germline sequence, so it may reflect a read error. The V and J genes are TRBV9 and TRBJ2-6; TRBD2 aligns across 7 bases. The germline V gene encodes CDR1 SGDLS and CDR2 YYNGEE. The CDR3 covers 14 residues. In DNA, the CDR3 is TGTGCCAGCAGCGTAGGGGGTATAGGCGGGAGCATGGCTTTC. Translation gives CASSVGGIGGSMAF. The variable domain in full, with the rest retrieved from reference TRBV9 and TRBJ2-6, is DSGVTQTPKHLITATGQRVTLRCSPRSGDLSVYWYQQSLDQGLQFLIQYYNGEERAKGNILERFSAQQFPDLHSELNLSSLELGDSALYFCASSVGGIGGSMAFGAGSRLTVL.

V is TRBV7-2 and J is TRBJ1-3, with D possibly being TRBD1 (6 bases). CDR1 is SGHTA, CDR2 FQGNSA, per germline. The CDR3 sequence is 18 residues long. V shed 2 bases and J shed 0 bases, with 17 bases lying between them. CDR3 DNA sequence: TGTGCCAGCAGCTTACCAAAAAGGACAGCCGGCTCTGGAAACACCATATATTTT. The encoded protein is CASSLPKRTAGSGNTIYF.

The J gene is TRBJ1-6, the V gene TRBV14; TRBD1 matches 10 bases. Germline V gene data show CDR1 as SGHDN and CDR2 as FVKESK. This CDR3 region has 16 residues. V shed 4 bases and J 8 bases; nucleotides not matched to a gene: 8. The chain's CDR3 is CASSPATGGQDSPLHF. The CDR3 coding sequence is TGTGCCAGCAGCCCGGCGACAGGGGGCCAAGATTCACCCCTCCACTTT.

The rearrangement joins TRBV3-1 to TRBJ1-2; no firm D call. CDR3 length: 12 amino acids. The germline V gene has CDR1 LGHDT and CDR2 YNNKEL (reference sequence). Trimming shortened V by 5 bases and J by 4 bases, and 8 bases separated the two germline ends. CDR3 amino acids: CASSVGPYGYTF. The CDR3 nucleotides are TGTGCCAGCAGCGTTGGGCCCTATGGCTACACCTTC.

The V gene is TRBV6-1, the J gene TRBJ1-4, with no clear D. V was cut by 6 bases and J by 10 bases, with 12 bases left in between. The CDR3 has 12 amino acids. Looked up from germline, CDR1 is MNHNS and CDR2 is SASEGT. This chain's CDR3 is CASSERPGKLFF. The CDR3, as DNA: TGTGCCAGCAGCGAGAGGCCGGGAAAACTGTTTTTT.

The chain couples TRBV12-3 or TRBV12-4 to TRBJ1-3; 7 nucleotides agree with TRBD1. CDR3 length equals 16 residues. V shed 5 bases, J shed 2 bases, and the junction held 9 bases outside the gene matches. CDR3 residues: CASSQLSGGPGNTIYF. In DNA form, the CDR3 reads TGTGCCAGCAGTCAGCTCTCAGGGGGTCCTGGAAACACCATATATTTT.

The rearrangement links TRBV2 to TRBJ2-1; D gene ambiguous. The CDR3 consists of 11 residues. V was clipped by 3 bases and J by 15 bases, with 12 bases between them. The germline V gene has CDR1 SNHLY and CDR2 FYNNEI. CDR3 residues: CASSEGWRRFF. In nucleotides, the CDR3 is TGTGCCAGCAGTGAGGGGTGGAGAAGGTTCTTC.

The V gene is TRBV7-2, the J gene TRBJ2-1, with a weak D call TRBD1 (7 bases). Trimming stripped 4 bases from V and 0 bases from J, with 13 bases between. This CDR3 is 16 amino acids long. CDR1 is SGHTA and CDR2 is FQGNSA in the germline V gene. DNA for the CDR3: TGTGCCAGCAGCTCAAACCAGGGGGGCTCCTACAATGAGCAGTTCTTC. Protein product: CASSSNQGGSYNEQFF.

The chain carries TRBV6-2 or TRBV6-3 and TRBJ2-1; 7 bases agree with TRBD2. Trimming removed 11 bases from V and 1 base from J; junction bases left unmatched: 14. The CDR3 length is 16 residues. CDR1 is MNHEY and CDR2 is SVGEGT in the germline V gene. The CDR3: CASVFGGSVSYNEQFF. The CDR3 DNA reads TGTGCCTCGGTTTTCGGGGGGTCGGTATCCTACAATGAGCAGTTCTTC.

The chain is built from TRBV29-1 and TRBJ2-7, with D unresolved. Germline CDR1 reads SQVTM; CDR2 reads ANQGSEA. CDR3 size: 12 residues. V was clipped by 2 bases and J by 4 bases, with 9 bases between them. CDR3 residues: CSVEITGYEQYF. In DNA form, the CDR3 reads TGCAGCGTTGAAATTACGGGTTACGAGCAGTACTTC.

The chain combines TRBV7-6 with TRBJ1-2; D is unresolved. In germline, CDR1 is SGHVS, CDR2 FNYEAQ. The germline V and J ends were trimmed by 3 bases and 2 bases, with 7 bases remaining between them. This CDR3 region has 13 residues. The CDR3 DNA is TGTGCCAGCAGCTTGAGCCGGAACTATGGCTACACCTTC. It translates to CASSLSRNYGYTF.

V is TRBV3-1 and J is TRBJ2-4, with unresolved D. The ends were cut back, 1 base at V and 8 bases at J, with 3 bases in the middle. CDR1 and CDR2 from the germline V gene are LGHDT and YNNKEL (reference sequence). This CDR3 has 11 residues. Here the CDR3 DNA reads TGTGCCAGCAGCCAAGGGGACATTCAGTACTTC. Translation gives CASSQGDIQYF.

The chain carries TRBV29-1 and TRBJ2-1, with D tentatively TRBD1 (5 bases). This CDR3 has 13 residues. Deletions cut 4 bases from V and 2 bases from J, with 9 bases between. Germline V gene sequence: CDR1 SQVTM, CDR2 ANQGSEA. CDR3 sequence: CSVGQLPYNEQFF. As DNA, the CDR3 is TGCAGCGTTGGACAGTTGCCCTACAATGAGCAGTTCTTC.

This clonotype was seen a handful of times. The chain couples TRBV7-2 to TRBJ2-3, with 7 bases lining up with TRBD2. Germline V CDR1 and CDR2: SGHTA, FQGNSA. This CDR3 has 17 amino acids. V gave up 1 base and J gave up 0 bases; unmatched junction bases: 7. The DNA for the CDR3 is TGTGCCAGCAGCTTAGGTGCTTCGGGAGGAAGCACAGATACGCAGTATTTT. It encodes CASSLGASGGSTDTQYF.

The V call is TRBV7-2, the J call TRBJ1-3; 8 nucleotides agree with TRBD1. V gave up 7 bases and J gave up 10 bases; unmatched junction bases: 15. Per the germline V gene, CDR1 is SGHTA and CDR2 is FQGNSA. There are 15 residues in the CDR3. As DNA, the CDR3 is TGTGCCAGCACCTCCGGACAGGGCGGGAGGGGGACCATATATTTT. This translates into CASTSGQGGRGTIYF.

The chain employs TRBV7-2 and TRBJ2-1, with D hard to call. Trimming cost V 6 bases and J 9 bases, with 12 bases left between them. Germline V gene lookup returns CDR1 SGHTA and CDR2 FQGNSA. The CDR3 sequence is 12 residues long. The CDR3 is CASRRVTGEQFF. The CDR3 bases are TGTGCCAGCAGAAGGGTTACCGGTGAGCAGTTCTTC.

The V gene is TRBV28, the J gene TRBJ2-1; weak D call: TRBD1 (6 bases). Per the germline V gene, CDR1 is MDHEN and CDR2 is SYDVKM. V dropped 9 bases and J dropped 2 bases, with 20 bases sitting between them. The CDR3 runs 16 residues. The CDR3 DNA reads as TGTGCCAGTAAGACCCAGGGGAAAGGGACCTACAATGAGCAGTTCTTC. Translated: CASKTQGKGTYNEQFF.

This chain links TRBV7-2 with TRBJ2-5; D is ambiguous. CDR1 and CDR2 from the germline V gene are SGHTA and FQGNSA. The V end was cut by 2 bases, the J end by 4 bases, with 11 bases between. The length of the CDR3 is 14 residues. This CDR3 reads CASSLSGERETQYF. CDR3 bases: TGTGCCAGCAGCTTATCCGGAGAGAGAGAGACCCAGTACTTC.

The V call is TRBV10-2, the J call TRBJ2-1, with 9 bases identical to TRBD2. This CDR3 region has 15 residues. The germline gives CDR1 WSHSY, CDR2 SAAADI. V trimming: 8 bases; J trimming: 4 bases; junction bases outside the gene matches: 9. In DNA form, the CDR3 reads TGCGCCAGCCGTCGAGAAACTAGCGGGTACAATGAGCAGTTCTTC. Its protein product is CASRRETSGYNEQFF.

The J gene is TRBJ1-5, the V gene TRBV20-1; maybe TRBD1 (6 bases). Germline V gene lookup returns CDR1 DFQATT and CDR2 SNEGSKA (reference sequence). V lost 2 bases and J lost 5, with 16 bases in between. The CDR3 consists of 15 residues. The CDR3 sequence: CSARPRQGLDQPQHF. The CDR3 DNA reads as TGCAGTGCTAGACCTCGCCAGGGGTTGGATCAGCCCCAGCATTTT.

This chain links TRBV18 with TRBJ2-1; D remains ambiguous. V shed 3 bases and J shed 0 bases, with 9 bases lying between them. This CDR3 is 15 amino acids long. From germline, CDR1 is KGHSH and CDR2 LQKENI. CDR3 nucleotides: TGTGCCAGCTCACCCATTGCTAGCTCCTACAATGAGCAGTTCTTC. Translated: CASSPIASSYNEQFF.

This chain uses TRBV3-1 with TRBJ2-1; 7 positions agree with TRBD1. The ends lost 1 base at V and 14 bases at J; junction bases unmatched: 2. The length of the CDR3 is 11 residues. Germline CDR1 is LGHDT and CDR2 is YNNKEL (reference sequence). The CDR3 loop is CASSQGQGEFF. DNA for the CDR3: TGTGCCAGCAGCCAAGGACAGGGAGAGTTCTTC.

In nucleotides, the CDR3 is TGTGCCAGCAGCTTAATTAAAGGAGGGTCGATGACTGAAGCTTTCTTT. It codes for CASSLIKGGSMTEAFF. The rearrangement joins TRBV28 to TRBJ1-1; D gene uncertain. The CDR3 covers 16 residues. V lost 6 bases to trimming and J lost 5 bases, with 22 bases between them. The germline gives CDR1 MDHEN, CDR2 SYDVKM.

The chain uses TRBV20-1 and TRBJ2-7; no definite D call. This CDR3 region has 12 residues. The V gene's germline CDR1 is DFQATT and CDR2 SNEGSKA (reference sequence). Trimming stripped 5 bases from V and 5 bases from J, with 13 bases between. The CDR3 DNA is TGCAGTGCTCGACACCTAGGGCACGAGCAGTACTTC. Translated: CSARHLGHEQYF.

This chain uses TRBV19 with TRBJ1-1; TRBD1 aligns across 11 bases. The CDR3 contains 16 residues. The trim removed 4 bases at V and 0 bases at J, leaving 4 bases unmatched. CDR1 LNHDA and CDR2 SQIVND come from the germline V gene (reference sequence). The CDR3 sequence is CASSKGTGGMNTEAFF. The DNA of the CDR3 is TGTGCCAGTAGTAAGGGGACAGGGGGAATGAACACTGAAGCTTTCTTT.

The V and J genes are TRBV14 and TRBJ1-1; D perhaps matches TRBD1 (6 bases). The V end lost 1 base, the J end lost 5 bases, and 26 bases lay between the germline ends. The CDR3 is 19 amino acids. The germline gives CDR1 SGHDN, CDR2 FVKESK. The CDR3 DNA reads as TGTGCCAGCAGCCAAGGGATCGGAGTTGTAGGTAGGGGGAGAACTGAAGCTTTCTTT. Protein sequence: CASSQGIGVVGRGRTEAFF.

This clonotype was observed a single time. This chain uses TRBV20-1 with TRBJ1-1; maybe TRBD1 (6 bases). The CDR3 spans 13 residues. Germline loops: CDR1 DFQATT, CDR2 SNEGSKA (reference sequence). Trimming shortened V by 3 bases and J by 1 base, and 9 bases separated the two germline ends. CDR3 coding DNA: TGCAGTGCTAGGATGGACAGGAACACTGAAGCTTTCTTT. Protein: CSARMDRNTEAFF.

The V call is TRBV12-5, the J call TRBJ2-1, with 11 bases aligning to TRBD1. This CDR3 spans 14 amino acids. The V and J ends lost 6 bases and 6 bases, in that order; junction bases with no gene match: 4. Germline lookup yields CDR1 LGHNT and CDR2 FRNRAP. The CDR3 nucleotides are TGTGCTAGTGGCCCGGGACAGGGGGGCAATGAGCAGTTCTTC. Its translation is CASGPGQGGNEQFF.